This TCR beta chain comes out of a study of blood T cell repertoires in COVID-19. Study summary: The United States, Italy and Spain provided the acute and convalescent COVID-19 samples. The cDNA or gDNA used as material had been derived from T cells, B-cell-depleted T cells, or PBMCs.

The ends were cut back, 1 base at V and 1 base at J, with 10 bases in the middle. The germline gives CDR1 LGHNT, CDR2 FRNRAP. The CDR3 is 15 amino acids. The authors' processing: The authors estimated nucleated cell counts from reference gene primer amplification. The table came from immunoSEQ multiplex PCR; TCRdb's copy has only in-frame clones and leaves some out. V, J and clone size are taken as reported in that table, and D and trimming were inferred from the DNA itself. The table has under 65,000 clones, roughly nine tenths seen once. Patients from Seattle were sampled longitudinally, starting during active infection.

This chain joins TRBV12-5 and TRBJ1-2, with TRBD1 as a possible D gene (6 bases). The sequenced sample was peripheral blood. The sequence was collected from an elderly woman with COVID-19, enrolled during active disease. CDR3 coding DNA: TGTGCTAGTGGTTTGGAAACAGGGTTTAACTATGGCTACACCTTC. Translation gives CASGLETGFNYGYTF.